This TCR beta chain stems from a study of blood T cell repertoires in COVID-19 (dated by TCRdb to the early 2020s). With regard to the full study: Collaborator samples came from the United States, Italy and Spain and covered acute and convalescent phases of COVID-19. The material from the prospective study consisted of cDNA or gDNA derived from T cells, B-cell-depleted T cells, or PBMCs. Subjects who had been exposed to COVID-19, were actively infected with it, or had recovered from it provided the deeply sampled blood TCRbeta repertoires that made up the dataset. Samples came from the ongoing ImmuneRACE study (first 160 participants) plus 1,254 subjects from 6 global collaborators. Sample metadata almost always included a de-identified subject ID, COVID-19 status, age in years and sex. The repertoires were released in a freely available public database meant as a resource for research on the immune response to SARS-CoV-2. Where HLA class I and class II types were available, the types were taken from metadata supplied by the sample provider, not from assay-based typing.

Paper-wide results and their limitations: Clinical and demographic metadata were provided uncurated, with the amount varying by source and participant.

Of note for this clone: Its antigen specificity is not known. No quality values exist for individual bases; no much larger clone is one base distant.

The CDR3 sequence holds 15 residues, the cysteine and phenylalanine included. The CDR3 DNA has 45 bases and is translated from base 1. From V the trimming removes 10 bases and from J it removes 0 bases, while the gene matches leave 7 bases of the junction unaccounted for. Based on the germline V gene, the CDR1 and CDR2 sequences are SNHLY and FYNNEI. At one collaborating source in Seattle, patients were enrolled during active infection and were followed longitudinally through the course of disease. Each collaborating institution followed its own protocols to collect whole blood in K2EDTA tubes. Collaborator samples were shipped for TCRbeta analysis as frozen whole blood, isolated PBMCs, or DNA extracted from either sample type. TCRbeta CDR3 regions were amplified from genomic DNA by means of the immunoSEQ Assay, a bias-controlled multiplex PCR. Turning to the authors' computational methods: The number of nucleated cells in each sample was estimated from the amplification of reference gene primers within the assay. To quantify the absolute abundance of each unique TCRbeta CDR3 rearrangement, sequence reads were collapsed and filtered. Productive Simpson clonality was computed per sample as the square root of Simpson's diversity index over productive rearrangements. In its TCRdb copy, this immuneACCESS table keeps in-frame sequences only and misses some clones. Where compared with another copy, unresolved V genes explain less than half of these, and the others have no known cause. V and J calls and clone size are copied from that table; D and trimming were computed from the DNA. Present in this sample are about 230,000 clones, just over 85% of which were seen just once. The top ten clonotypes cover 9.5% to 13% of the sample.

This chain is built from TRBV2 and TRBJ1-5; TRBD1 agrees with 9 junctional bases. The source is a man aged 50 to 60 with COVID-19, enrolled during active disease. Input material: peripheral blood. In nucleotide form, the sequence is TGTGCCATCATCGGGACAGGGTATAGCAATCAGCCCCAGCATTTT. This yields the protein CAIIGTGYSNQPQHF.